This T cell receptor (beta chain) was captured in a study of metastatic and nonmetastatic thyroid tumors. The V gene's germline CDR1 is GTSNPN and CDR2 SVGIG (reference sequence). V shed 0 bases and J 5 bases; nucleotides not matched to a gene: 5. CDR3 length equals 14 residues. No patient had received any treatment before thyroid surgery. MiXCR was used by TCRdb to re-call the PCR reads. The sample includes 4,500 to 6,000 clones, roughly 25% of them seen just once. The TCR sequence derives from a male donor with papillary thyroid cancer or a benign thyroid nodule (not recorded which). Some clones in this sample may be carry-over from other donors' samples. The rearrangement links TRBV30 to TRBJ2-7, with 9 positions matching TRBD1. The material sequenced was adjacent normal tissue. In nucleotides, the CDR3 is TGTGCCTGGAGTGTTCGGGACAGGGTCAACGAGCAGTACTTC. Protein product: CAWSVRDRVNEQYF.